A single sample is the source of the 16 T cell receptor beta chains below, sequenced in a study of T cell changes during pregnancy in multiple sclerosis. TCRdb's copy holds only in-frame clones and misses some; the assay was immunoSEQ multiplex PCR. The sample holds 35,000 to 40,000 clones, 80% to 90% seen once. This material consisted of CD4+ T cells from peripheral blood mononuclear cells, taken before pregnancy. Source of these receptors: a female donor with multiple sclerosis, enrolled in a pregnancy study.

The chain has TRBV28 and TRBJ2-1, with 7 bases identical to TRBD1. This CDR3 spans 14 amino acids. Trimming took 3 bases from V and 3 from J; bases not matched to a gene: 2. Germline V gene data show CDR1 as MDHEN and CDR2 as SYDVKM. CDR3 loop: CASSLGQFYNEQFF. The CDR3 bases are TGTGCCAGCAGTTTGGGACAGTTCTACAATGAGCAGTTCTTC.

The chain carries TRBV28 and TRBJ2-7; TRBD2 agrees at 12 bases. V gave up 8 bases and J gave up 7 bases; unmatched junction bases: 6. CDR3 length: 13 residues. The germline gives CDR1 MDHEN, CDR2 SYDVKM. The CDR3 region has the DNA TGTGCCAGCCGGACTAGCGGGAATCGTGAGCAGTACTTC. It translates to CASRTSGNREQYF. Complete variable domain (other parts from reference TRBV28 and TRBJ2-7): DVKVTQSSRYLVKRTGEKVFLECVQDMDHENMFWYRQDPGLGLRLIYFSYDVKMKEKGDIPEGYSVSREKKERFSLILESASTNQTSMYLCASRTSGNREQYFGPGTRLTVT.

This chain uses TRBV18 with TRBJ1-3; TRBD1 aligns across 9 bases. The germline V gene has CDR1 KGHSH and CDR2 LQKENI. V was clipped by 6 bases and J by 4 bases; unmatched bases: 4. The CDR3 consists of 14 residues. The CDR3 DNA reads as TGTGCCAGCTCGCCGGGACAGGGAGGAAACACCATATATTTT. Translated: CASSPGQGGNTIYF.

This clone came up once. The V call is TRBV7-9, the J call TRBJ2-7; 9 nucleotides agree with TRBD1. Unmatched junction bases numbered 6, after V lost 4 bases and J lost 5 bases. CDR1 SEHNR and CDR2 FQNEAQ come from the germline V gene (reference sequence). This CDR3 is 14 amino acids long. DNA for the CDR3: TGTGCCAGCAGCTCCGGGACAGGGAATCACGAGCAGTACTTC. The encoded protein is CASSSGTGNHEQYF.

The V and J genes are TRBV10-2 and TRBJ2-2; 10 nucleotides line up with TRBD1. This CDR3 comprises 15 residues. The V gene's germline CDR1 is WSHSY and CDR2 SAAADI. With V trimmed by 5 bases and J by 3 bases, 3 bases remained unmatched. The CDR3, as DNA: TGCGCCAGCAGTACCGGGACAGGGGACACCGGGGAGCTGTTTTTT. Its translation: CASSTGTGDTGELFF.

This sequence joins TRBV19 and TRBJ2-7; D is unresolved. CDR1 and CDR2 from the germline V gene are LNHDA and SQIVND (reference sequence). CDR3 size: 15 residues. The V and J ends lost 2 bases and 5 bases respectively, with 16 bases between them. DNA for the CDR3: TGTGCCAGTAGTATAAGTACCACACAAGTCCACGAGCAGTACTTC. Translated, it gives CASSISTTQVHEQYF.

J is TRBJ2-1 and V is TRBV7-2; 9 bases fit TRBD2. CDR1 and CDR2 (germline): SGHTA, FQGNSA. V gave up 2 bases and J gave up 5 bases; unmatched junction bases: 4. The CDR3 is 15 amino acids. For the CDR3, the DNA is TGTGCCAGCAGCTTAATGCTAGCGGGAAACAATGAGCAGTTCTTC. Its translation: CASSLMLAGNNEQFF. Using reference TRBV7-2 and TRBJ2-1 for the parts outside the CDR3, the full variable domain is GAGVSQSPSNKVTEKGKDVELRCDPISGHTALYWYRQSLGQGLEFLIYFQGNSAPDKSGLPSDRFSAERTGGSVSTLTIQRTQQEDSAVYLCASSLMLAGNNEQFFGPGTRLTVL.

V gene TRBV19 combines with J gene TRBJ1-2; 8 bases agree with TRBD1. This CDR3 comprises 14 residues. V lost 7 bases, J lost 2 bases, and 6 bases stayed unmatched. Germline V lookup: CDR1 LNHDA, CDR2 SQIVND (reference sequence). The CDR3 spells CASMQGAQNYGYTF. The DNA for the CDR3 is TGTGCCAGTATGCAGGGGGCGCAAAACTATGGCTACACCTTC.

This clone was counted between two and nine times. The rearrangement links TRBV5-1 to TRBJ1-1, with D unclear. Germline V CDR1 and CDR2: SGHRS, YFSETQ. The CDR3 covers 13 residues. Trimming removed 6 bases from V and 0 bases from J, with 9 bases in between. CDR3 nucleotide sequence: TGCGCCAGCACTGACACAATGAACACTGAAGCTTTCTTT. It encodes CASTDTMNTEAFF.

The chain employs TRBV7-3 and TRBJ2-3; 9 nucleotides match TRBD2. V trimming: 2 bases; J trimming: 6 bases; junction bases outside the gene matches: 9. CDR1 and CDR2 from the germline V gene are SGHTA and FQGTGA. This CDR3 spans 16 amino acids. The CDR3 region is CASSLVGGRVTDTQYF. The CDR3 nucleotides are TGTGCCAGCAGCTTAGTAGGCGGGAGGGTAACGGATACGCAGTATTTT.

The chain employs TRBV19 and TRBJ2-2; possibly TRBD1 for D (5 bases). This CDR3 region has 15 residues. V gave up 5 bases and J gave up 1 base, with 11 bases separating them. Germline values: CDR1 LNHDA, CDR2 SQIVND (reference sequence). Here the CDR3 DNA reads TGTGCCAGTAGTTTCCCAGGGAAGAACACCGGGGAGCTGTTTTTT. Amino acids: CASSFPGKNTGELFF.

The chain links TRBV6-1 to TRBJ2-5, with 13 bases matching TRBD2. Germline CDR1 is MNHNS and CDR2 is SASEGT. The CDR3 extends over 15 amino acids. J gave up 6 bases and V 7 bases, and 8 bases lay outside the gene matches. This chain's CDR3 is CASKLAGGGLKTQYF. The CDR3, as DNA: TGTGCCAGCAAACTAGCGGGAGGGGGTTTAAAGACCCAGTACTTC.

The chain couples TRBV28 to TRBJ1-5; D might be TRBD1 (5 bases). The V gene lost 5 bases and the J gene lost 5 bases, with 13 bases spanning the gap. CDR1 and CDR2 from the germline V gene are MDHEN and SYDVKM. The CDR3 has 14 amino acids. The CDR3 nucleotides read TGTGCCAGCAGTCCCCCCCAGGGTGATCAGCCCCAGCATTTT. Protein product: CASSPPQGDQPQHF.

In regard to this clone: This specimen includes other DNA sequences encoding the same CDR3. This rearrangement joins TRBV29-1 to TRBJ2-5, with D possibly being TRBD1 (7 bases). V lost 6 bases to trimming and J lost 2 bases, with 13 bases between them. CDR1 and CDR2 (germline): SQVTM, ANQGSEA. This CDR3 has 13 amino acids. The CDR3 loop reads CSVAGTDQETQYF. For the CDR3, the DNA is TGCAGCGTGGCGGGGACAGATCAAGAGACCCAGTACTTC. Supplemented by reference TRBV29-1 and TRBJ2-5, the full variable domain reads SAVISQKPSRDICQRGTSLTIQCQVDSQVTMMFWYRQQPGQSLTLIATANQGSEATYESGFVIDKFPISRPNLTFSTLTVSNMSPEDSSIYLCSVAGTDQETQYFGPGTRLLVL.

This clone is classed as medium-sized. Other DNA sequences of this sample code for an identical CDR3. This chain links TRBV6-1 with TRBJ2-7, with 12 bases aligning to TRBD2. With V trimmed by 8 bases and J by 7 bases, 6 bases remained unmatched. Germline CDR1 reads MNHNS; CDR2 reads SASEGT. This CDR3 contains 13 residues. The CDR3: CASLTSGRGEQYF. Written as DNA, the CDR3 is TGTGCCAGCTTGACTAGCGGGAGAGGGGAGCAGTACTTC.

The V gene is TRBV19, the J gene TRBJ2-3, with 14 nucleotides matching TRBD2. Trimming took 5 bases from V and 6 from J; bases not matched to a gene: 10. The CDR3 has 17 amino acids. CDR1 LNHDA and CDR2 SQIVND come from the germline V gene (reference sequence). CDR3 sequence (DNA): TGTGCCAGTAGTCTCAGACTAGCGGGAGGGCCGGGGGATACGCAGTATTTT. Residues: CASSLRLAGGPGDTQYF.